The 12 T cell receptor beta chains below were found in one sample sequenced in a study of Graves' ophthalmopathy and Graves' hyperthyroidism. As the template, RNA transcripts were used to amplify TCR beta CDR3 regions. First-round RT-PCR used HTBI primers; second-round multiplex PCR followed. Using its own MiXCR run on the multiplex PCR reads, TCRdb lists one record per CDR3 protein. This sample has a few hundred thousand distinct CDR3 sequences, with 17% found just once. The specimen sequenced was peripheral blood. These receptors originate from an adult woman with stable Graves' hyperthyroidism.

The V and J genes are TRBV7-2 and TRBJ2-7; the match to TRBD2 covers 8 bases. The V segment lost 7 bases and the J segment 3 bases; nucleotides outside the gene matches: 8. Germline assignment: CDR1 SGHTA and CDR2 FQGNSA. The length of the CDR3 is 14 residues. Written as DNA, the CDR3 is TGTGCCAGCACTACAGCGGGGGACTTCTACGAGCAGTACTTC. The encoded protein is CASTTAGDFYEQYF.

This clonotype was picked up many times. The rearrangement joins TRBV28 to TRBJ2-7; D ambiguous. This CDR3 region has 13 residues. Deletions cut 7 bases from V and 8 bases from J, with 18 bases between. CDR1 is MDHEN, CDR2 SYDVKM, per germline. CDR3 nucleotides: TGTGCCAGCACCGTGACAAGTCCTACGAAGCAGTACTTC. It codes for CASTVTSPTKQYF.

This clonotype occurred many times. The chain joins TRBV28 to TRBJ2-7; 8 bases fit TRBD2. This CDR3 is 18 amino acids long. Trimming cost V 0 bases and J 0 bases; bases outside gene matches: 10. Per the germline V gene, CDR1 is MDHEN and CDR2 is SYDVKM. CDR3 in amino acids: CASSLWSLAGTSSYEQYF. Here the CDR3 DNA reads TGTGCCAGCAGTTTATGGTCTCTAGCGGGTACGAGCTCCTACGAGCAGTACTTC.

The sample holds many counts of this clonotype. The chain uses TRBV20-1 and TRBJ1-1; D is unclear. Germline CDR1 is DFQATT and CDR2 is SNEGSKA (reference sequence). The CDR3 runs to 13 residues. The V and J ends lost 3 bases and 0 bases respectively, with 8 bases between them. This chain's CDR3 is CSASRGMNTEAFF. DNA of the CDR3: TGCAGTGCTAGTCGGGGTATGAACACTGAAGCTTTCTTT.

In this sample, this clonotype turned up many times. The chain employs TRBV6-5 and TRBJ1-6; no firm D call. The CDR3 runs to 16 residues. V lost 5 bases, J lost 7 bases, and 18 bases lay in between. Germline V gives CDR1 MNHEY, CDR2 SVGAGI. Here the CDR3 DNA reads TGTGCCAGCAGTAACCACATTACAGTTTCGAATTCACCCCTCCACTTT. Encoded protein: CASSNHITVSNSPLHF.

About this clonotype: Germline is not matched at one junction end, which may reflect a read error. V gene TRBV5-8 combines with J gene TRBJ2-5; TRBD2 aligns across 13 bases. CDR1 and CDR2 from the germline V gene are SGHTS and YDEGEE. The CDR3 length is 15 residues. The CDR3 nucleotides read TGTGCCAACAGCGCGGGGACTAGCGGGAAAGAGACCCAGTACTTC. This codes for CANSAGTSGKETQYF.

In this sample, this clonotype turned up many times. This sequence joins TRBV12-3 or TRBV12-4 and TRBJ2-6, with 8 bases aligning to TRBD1. This CDR3 is 17 amino acids long. V gave up 6 bases and J gave up 1 base; unmatched junction bases: 8. Here the CDR3 reads CASSKRTGRSGANVLTF. The CDR3 DNA reads TGTGCCAGCAGCAAACGGACAGGGCGATCTGGGGCCAACGTCCTGACTTTC.

A note on this clonotype: This may come from a read error, since a much larger clone is one base off. This chain joins TRBV24-1 and TRBJ1-2; the D gene is possibly TRBD1 (5 bases). Germline CDR1 and CDR2: KGHDR and SFDVKD. The CDR3 has 12 amino acids. Here the CDR3 DNA reads TGTTCCACCAGTGATTTGGACATTGGCTACACCTTC. Protein: CSTSDLDIGYTF.

This clonotype was counted many times. The chain links TRBV19 to TRBJ1-2, with 9 bases lining up with TRBD1. V lost 4 bases to trimming and J lost 7 bases; unmatched junction nucleotides: 7. The CDR3 runs to 14 residues. Per germline, CDR1 LNHDA and CDR2 SQIVND (reference sequence). The CDR3 spells CASSRSGTGSGYTF. For the CDR3, the DNA is TGTGCCAGTAGTAGATCCGGGACAGGGAGTGGCTACACCTTC.

This clonotype occurred a few times. The rearrangement uses TRBV5-1 and TRBJ2-3, with 7 bases matching TRBD1. CDR3 length: 15 amino acids. V dropped 0 bases and J dropped 2; count of bases not matched to a gene: 3. Germline V gives CDR1 SGHRS, CDR2 YFSETQ. This CDR3 is CASSLGDRSTDTQYF. CDR3 sequence (DNA): TGCGCCAGCAGCTTGGGGGACAGATCCACAGATACGCAGTATTTT.

There are many counts of this clonotype. V is TRBV28 and J is TRBJ1-5; 7 bases line up with TRBD1. The germline CDR1 and CDR2 sequences are MDHEN and SYDVKM. Trimming removed 2 bases from V and 5 bases from J; junction bases left unmatched: 6. This CDR3 has 15 amino acids. The CDR3 protein is CASSLGTQGYQPQHF. The CDR3 DNA sequence: TGTGCCAGCAGTTTAGGTACACAGGGGTATCAGCCCCAGCATTTT.

The V and J genes are TRBV7-9 and TRBJ2-5; TRBD2 matches 8 bases. J gave up 4 bases and V 5 bases, and 3 bases lay outside the gene matches. Germline CDR1 reads SEHNR; CDR2 reads FQNEAQ (reference sequence). The CDR3 extends over 13 amino acids. CDR3 sequence reads: CASSRGGTETQYF. CDR3 in DNA: TGTGCCAGCAGCCGGGGGGGGACAGAGACCCAGTACTTC. Full variable domain (outside the CDR3, taken from reference TRBV7-9 and TRBJ2-5): DTGVSQNPRHKITKRGQNVTFRCDPISEHNRLYWYRQTLGQGPEFLTYFQNEAQLEKSRLLSDRFSAERPKGSFSTLEIQRTEQGDSAMYLCASSRGGTETQYFGPGTRLLVL.